This T cell receptor (beta chain) was documented in a study of T cells after yellow fever vaccination. Turning to this clonotype: What it binds is unknown.

The CDR3 spans 16 residues. Germline CDR1 reads KGHSH; CDR2 reads LQKENI. Losses at the gene ends were 2 bases for V and 6 bases for J; bases not matched to a gene: 9. The study's findings and limits: Secondary responses were weaker yet peaked faster, day 5 versus 15. From the bulk population, abundant clonotypes could contaminate and appear within FACS-sorted repertoires. Post-booster repertoires contained most primary-vaccination clones again (around 96% CD4, around 89% CD8).

5'RACE template switching generated TCR cDNA, adding a universal primer site and UMIs. A single record per CDR3 protein comes from TCRdb applying MiXCR to the 5' RACE reads. In the table there are some 550,000 distinct CDR3 sequences, 15% to 20% of which are singletons. The receptor's source is a young man who received the YFV17D yellow fever vaccine. Sequenced here: PBMCs, sampled 15 days after the yellow fever booster vaccination. The chain joins TRBV18 to TRBJ2-2; 7 bases are a match to TRBD2. CDR3 sequence reads: CASSPGTSVSSGELFF. CDR3 DNA sequence: TGTGCCAGCTCACCAGGTACTAGCGTGTCGTCCGGGGAGCTGTTTTTT.